A selection of T cell receptor beta chains follows, all from one sample in a study of T cell responses to AZD1222 COVID-19 vaccine. Sequencing was performed with immunoSEQ multiplex PCR; in TCRdb, only in-frame clones are kept and a portion is missing. The sample lists about 110,000 clones; roughly 84% were seen once. Sequences were derived from peripheral blood, sampled on day 0 of AZD1222 vaccination. The receptors come from an adult in good health. Each CDR3 is given with its conserved first and last residue. The order of the fields is D gene, V gene, J gene, clone size, CDR3 DNA, CDR3 protein. D genes are given only for firm matches. A row's size may be missing; if present it is once, few, many or a size class.

>TRBD2|TRBV27|TRBJ2-5|NA
TGTGCCAGCAGTCTCCTTTGGGACCCACGGGAGGACCAGTACTTC
CASSLLWDPREDQYF
>NA|TRBV5-4|TRBJ1-1|NA
TGTGCCAGCAGTGAGGCGGGGAACACTGAAGCTTTCTTT
CASSEAGNTEAFF
>NA|TRBV5-1|TRBJ2-5|NA
TGCGCCAGCAGCCCCCTAACTAGTCAAGAGACCCAGTACTTC
CASSPLTSQETQYF
>TRBD1|TRBV7-2|TRBJ1-6|NA
TGTGCCAGCAGCTTAGCTTTCAGGGGGCTAGTAGATTCACCCCTCCACTTT
CASSLAFRGLVDSPLHF
>NA|TRBV9|TRBJ2-1|NA
TGTGCCAGCAGTACCTACAATGAGCAGTTCTTC
CASSTYNEQFF
>NA|TRBV29-1|TRBJ1-3|once
TGCAGCGTTGGTGGGATTGGAAACACCATATATTTT
CSVGGIGNTIYF
>TRBD2|TRBV7-2|TRBJ2-3|NA
TGTGCCAGCAGCTACCGACTAGCGGGAGATACGCAGTATTTT
CASSYRLAGDTQYF
>NA|TRBV6-1|TRBJ1-2|NA
TGTGCCAGCAGTGAAGCGGGGAATGGCTACACCTTC
CASSEAGNGYTF
>NA|TRBV9|TRBJ1-5|NA
TGTGCCAGCAGCCCCGCGGCCCATGATCAGCCCCAGCATTTT
CASSPAAHDQPQHF
>NA|TRBV6-5|TRBJ1-1|NA
TGTGCCATATCCTCCGACCCACGGGGAACTGAAGCTTTCTTT
CAISSDPRGTEAFF
>TRBD1|TRBV5-4|TRBJ1-4|NA
TGTGCCAGCAGCTTGGGACAGGGATTCGGAAAACTGTTTTTT
CASSLGQGFGKLFF
>NA|TRBV6-2/TRBV6-3|TRBJ1-1|NA
TGTGCCAGCAGTTTCGGGGGCTTTGGCACTGAAGCTTTCTTT
CASSFGGFGTEAFF
>TRBD2|TRBV25-1|TRBJ2-1|NA
TGTGCCAGCAGTCTAGGACTAGCGGGGGCCTCGGGTGGGCAGTTCTTC
CASSLGLAGASGGQFF
>NA|TRBV21-1|TRBJ1-2|NA
TGTGCCAGCAGCAAAGCGGGCGGGGAGGGTGGCTACACCTTC
CASSKAGGEGGYTF
>TRBD1|TRBV9|TRBJ1-3|NA
TGTGCCAGCAGCGTAGTTGACAGGGGGTCCTCTGGAAACACCATATATTTT
CASSVVDRGSSGNTIYF
>NA|TRBV11-3|TRBJ1-6|NA
TGTGCCAGCAGCTCAGGCAGCTCCTATAATTCACCCCTCCACTTT
CASSSGSSYNSPLHF
>NA|TRBV3-1/TRBV3-2|TRBJ2-5|NA
TGTGCCAGCAGCACCCCGGAGACCCAGTACTTC
CASSTPETQYF
>NA|TRBV5-1|TRBJ2-1|NA
TGCGCCAGCAGCCCAATACAACCGAGGGTCAATAATGAGCAGTTCTTC
CASSPIQPRVNNEQFF
>TRBD1|TRBV29-1|TRBJ2-7|NA
TGCAGCGCCCGAGGGACAGGGGGTCCCTACGAGCAGTACTTC
CSARGTGGPYEQYF
>TRBD2|TRBV6-2/TRBV6-3|TRBJ2-1|few
TGTGCCAGCAGTCCCCGGGGGGGCTCCTACAATGAGCAGTTCTTC
CASSPRGGSYNEQFF
>NA|TRBV3-1/TRBV3-2|TRBJ1-4|NA
TGTGCCAGCAGCCTAGTTATGGACAGCAAAAAACTGTTTTTT
CASSLVMDSKKLFF
>NA|TRBV7-8|TRBJ2-7|NA
TGTGCCAGCACCTGGGCTCATCGAGACTACGAGCAGTACTTC
CASTWAHRDYEQYF
>NA|TRBV10-3|TRBJ2-7|few
TGTGCCATCAGGCCGGGGCAGGGCCCCTACGAGCAGTACTTC
CAIRPGQGPYEQYF
>NA|TRBV14|TRBJ1-2|NA
TGTGCCAGCAGCCAAGGAGTGTCTTCAGAGGATGGCTACACCTTC
CASSQGVSSEDGYTF
>TRBD2|TRBV28|TRBJ2-1|NA
TGTGCCAGCCAAGCGGGGGTAAGATACAATGAGCAGTTCTTC
CASQAGVRYNEQFF
>NA|TRBV28|TRBJ1-1|NA
TGTGCCAGCATCCTGACCCCTATGGGGACTGAAGCTTTCTTT
CASILTPMGTEAFF
>NA|TRBV9|TRBJ1-4|NA
TGTGCCAGCAGCGCCTTACAGGGACCTAATGAAAAACTGTTTTTT
CASSALQGPNEKLFF
>NA|TRBV11-2|TRBJ1-2|once
TGTGCCAGCAGCTTGGGGGGCTCTTCCTATGGCTACACCTTC
CASSLGGSSYGYTF
>TRBD2|TRBV18|TRBJ2-3|NA
TGTGCCAGCTCACCATTAGCGGGGGCCTTAGATACGCAGTATTTT
CASSPLAGALDTQYF
>NA|TRBV20-1|TRBJ1-3|NA
TGCAGTGCTAGAGATGTGTATACCATATATTTT
CSARDVYTIYF
>NA|TRBV29-1|TRBJ1-4|NA
TGCAGCGTTTTTGCCGGGGGGGCTAATGAAAAACTGTTTTTT
CSVFAGGANEKLFF
>NA|TRBV4-3|TRBJ2-7|NA
TGCGCCAGCAGCCAAGGTGTCAGAGCGATCTACGAGCAGTACTTC
CASSQGVRAIYEQYF
>NA|TRBV12-5|TRBJ1-2|NA
TGTGCTAGTGGTTTGAAAACCCCTGGCTACACCTTC
CASGLKTPGYTF
>NA|TRBV10-3|TRBJ2-3|NA
TGTGCCATCAGAAGCGGTAGCACAGATACGCAGTATTTT
CAIRSGSTDTQYF
>TRBD1|TRBV5-1|TRBJ1-1|NA
TGCGCCAGCAGCATGGACAGGCCGGGACAGGGGGCCTCTGGAGCTTTCTTT
CASSMDRPGQGASGAFF
>NA|TRBV6-5|TRBJ1-1|NA
TGTGCCAGCAGACCTCAGGGAAGGACTGAAGCTTTCTTT
CASRPQGRTEAFF
>NA|TRBV11-2|TRBJ2-1|NA
TGTGCCAGCAGCTTCTCAGAAGAGCAGTTCTTC
CASSFSEEQFF
>NA|TRBV3-1/TRBV3-2|TRBJ1-4|NA
TGTGCCAGCAGCCGAGACACGGCTGCAACTAATGAAAAACTGTTTTTT
CASSRDTAATNEKLFF
>NA|TRBV7-9|TRBJ1-1|NA
TGTGCCAGCAGCTTAGCTCGCAGGGGCACTGAAGCTTTCTTT
CASSLARRGTEAFF
>NA|TRBV3-1/TRBV3-2|TRBJ1-1|NA
TGTGCCAGCAGCCAAGGCGGGGGGCGATTGAACACTGAAGCTTTCTTT
CASSQGGGRLNTEAFF
>NA|TRBV21-1|TRBJ1-6|NA
TGTGCCAGCAGCCTACCGGGGGCCCTGGCTTACTGTTCACCCCTCCACTTT
CASSLPGALAYCSPLHF
>TRBD1|TRBV28|TRBJ2-7|NA
TGTGCCAGTGGGACAGGCCGGGACTACGAGCAGTACTTC
CASGTGRDYEQYF